This entry is about one TCR beta chain. Its target is unknown. This sample is part of a study of identical twins. Template switching added a universal primer site; cDNA carried unique molecular identifiers. From the 5' RACE reads, TCRdb called clonotypes with MiXCR, one entry per CDR3 protein. The profile shows approximately 240,000 distinct CDR3 sequences, more than 12% of them singletons. V was pared by 8 bases and J by 4 bases, with 16 bases of the junction left unmatched. The CDR3 has 17 residues. Germline loops: CDR1 SQVTM, CDR2 ANQGSEA. Study results and caveats: Interpretation of the results relied on cross-sectional statistical analysis and not on following the same donors.

This receptor was obtained from a woman aged 18-29 years in good health. The rearrangement links TRBV29-1 to TRBJ2-3; 12 nucleotides align to TRBD2. The specimen sequenced was memory (CD45RO+) T cells sorted from blood. The CDR3 DNA sequence: TGCAGCTCCCAGACTAGCGGGAGATGGTCAGGGGCAGATACGCAGTATTTT. Translated: CSSQTSGRWSGADTQYF.